A single sample gave rise to the 3 T cell receptor beta chains below, sequenced in a study of monozygotic twins with inflammatory bowel disease. Reprocessing the 5' RACE reads, TCRdb reports a single entry for every CDR3 protein and omits DNA. Its clone listing holds just over 300,000 distinct CDR3 sequences. The sequencing sample was made of blood. These TCRs come from a human donor with ulcerative colitis or Crohn's disease, or a healthy co-twin of an affected twin (not recorded which).

This CDR3 reads CAISAIGGAPNTGELFF. This chain uses TRBV10-3 with TRBJ2-2; TCRdb selects TRBD1, and the lack of DNA leaves this call unchecked. CDR1 and CDR2 (germline): ENHRY, SYGVKD. The CDR3 is 17 amino acids.

J is TRBJ1-2 and V is TRBV19; absent DNA, TCRdb's TRBD1 call cannot be checked. The germline V gene has CDR1 LNHDA and CDR2 SQIVND (reference sequence). The CDR3 runs to 15 residues. The CDR3 sequence is CASTYRDGANYGYTF.

This chain uses TRBV3-1 with TRBJ2-7; TCRdb's assignment of TRBD1 cannot be checked, as there is no DNA. The CDR3 runs 15 residues. Germline V lookup: CDR1 LGHDT, CDR2 YNNKEL (reference sequence). The CDR3 spells CASSQEQAIPYEQYF.